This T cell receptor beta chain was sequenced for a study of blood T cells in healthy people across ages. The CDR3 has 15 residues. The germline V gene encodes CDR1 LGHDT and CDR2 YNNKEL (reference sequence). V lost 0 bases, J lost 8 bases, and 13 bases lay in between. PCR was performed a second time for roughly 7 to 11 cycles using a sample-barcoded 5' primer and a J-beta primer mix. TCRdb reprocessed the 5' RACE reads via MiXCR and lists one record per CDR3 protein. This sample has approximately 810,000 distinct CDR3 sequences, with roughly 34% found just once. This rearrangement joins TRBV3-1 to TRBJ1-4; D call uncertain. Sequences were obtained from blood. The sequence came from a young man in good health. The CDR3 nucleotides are TGTGCCAGCAGCCAAGATCTTGCGTCGCGGGAAAAACTGTTTTTT. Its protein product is CASSQDLASREKLFF. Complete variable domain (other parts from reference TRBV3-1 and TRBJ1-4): DTAVSQTPKYLVTQMGNDKSIKCEQNLGHDTMYWYKQDSKKFLKIMFSYNNKELIINETVPNRFSPKSPDKAHLNLHINSLELGDSAVYFCASSQDLASREKLFFGSGTQLSVL.